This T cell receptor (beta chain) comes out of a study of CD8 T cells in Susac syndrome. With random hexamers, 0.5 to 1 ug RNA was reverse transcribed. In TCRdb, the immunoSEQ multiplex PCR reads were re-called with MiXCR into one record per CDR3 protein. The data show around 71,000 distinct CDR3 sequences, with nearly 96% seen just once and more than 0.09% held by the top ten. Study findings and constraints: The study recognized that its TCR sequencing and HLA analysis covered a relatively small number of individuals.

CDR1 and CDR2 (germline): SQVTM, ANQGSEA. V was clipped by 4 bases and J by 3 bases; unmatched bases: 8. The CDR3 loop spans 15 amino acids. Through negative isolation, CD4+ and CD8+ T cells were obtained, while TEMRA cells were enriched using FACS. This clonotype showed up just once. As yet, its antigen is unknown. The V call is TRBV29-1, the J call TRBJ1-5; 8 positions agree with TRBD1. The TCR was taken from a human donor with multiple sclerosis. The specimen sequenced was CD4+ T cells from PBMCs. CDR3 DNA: TGCAGCGTTGTCACAGGGGGAGGATACAATCAGCCCCAGCATTTT. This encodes CSVVTGGGYNQPQHF.